This record looks at one TCR beta chain sequence and its context. Its cognate antigen is unknown. The data were taken from a study of cytomegalovirus exposure and HLA in healthy donors. Study information: HLA-typed donors contributed 65 million to 95 million unique TCRs, which were held in an early data release.

This CDR3 is built from 15 residues. CDR1 and CDR2 (germline): LGHNA, YSLEER. Trimming shortened V by 1 base and J by 2 bases, and 11 bases separated the two germline ends. Study findings and constraints: In a later analysis, common viral pathogens appeared linked to several of the most significant clusters.

The PCR was carried out with 60 Vbeta primers and 13 Jbeta primers. Sequencing used immunoSEQ multiplex PCR; TCRdb keeps in-frame clones, though not all of them. In the table there are some 50,000 clones, 72% of which are singletons. Sequenced material: PBMCs. This TCR was recovered from a woman in her 50s in good health and CMV-seropositive. This sequence joins TRBV4-3 and TRBJ2-5, with D tentatively TRBD2 (6 bases). CDR3 protein: CASSQVLATQETQYF. The CDR3 DNA reads as TGCGCCAGCAGCCAAGTTCTAGCGACACAAGAGACCCAGTACTTC.